Sequencing of this T cell receptor (beta chain) was carried out in a study of lymphopenia after photon versus proton radiotherapy. Regarding the study as a whole: After lymphocyte nadir, photon-treated repertoires showed oligoclonal expansion, especially CD8+ Temra.

This clone was seen a few times. As yet, its antigen is unknown. Germline CDR1 and CDR2: MNHEY and SMNVEV (reference sequence). J gave up 4 bases and V 0 bases, and 5 bases lay outside the gene matches. The CDR3 totals 16 residues. Here immunoSEQ multiplex PCR was the method, and the copy in TCRdb shows in-frame clones only, minus some. The sample consists of roughly 25,000 clones, approximately 85% of them appearing once. The origin of this receptor is a man under 40 with gastric cancer. The chain uses TRBV27 and TRBJ2-2; 7 nucleotides align to TRBD2. Specimen: peripheral blood, collected from a patient treated with photon-based radiotherapy. CDR3 nucleotides: TGTGCCAGCAGTTTATCTGCGGGAGTTGGCACCGGGGAGCTGTTTTTT. Translating it yields CASSLSAGVGTGELFF.